The entry below gives a single T cell receptor (beta chain) sequence along with its context. Germline CDR1 is SGHVS and CDR2 is FQNEAQ. The junction had 5 bases not matched to a gene; V was cut back by 3 bases and J by 4 bases. The CDR3 has 15 amino acids. As processed by the authors: Reference gene primer amplification in the assay estimated nucleated cell counts. The method was immunoSEQ multiplex PCR; TCRdb's version includes in-frame clones alone and lacks a portion of them. V and J calls plus clone size are reproduced from that table; the DNA served to infer D and trimming. The sample comprises 250,000 to 300,000 clones, 70% to 90% of which are singletons, and roughly 6.7% rests with the top ten. This entry is derived from a study of blood T cell repertoires in COVID-19. Study-wide background: The cDNA or gDNA used as material had been derived from T cells, B-cell-depleted T cells, or PBMCs.

Participants, 18 to 89 years old, spanned more than 20 US areas. This sequence joins TRBV7-8 and TRBJ1-3; 8 positions match TRBD1. Sequenced: PBMCs or T cells enriched from blood (not recorded which). The origin of this receptor is a woman in her forties or fifties who had been exposed to COVID-19. CDR3 loop: CASSLTGADGNTIYF. CDR3 in DNA: TGTGCCAGCAGCTTGACAGGGGCAGACGGAAACACCATATATTTT.